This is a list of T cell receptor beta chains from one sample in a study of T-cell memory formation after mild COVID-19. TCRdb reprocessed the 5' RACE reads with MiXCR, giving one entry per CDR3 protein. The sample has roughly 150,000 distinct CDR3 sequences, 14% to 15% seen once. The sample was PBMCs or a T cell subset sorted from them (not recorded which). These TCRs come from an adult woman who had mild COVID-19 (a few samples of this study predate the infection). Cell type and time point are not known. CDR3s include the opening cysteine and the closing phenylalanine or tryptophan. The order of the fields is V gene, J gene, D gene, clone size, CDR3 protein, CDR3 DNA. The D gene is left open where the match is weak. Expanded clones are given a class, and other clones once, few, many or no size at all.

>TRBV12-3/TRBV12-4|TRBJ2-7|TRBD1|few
CASRGTGQGYEQYF
TGTGCCAGCAGGGGGACTGGACAGGGCTACGAGCAGTACTTC
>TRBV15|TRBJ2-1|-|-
CATSRDLVIDNEQFF
TGTGCCACCAGCAGAGACCTAGTAATCGACAATGAGCAGTTCTTC
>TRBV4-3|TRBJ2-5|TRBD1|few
CASSQDWTGGETQYF
TGCGCCAGCAGCCAAGATTGGACAGGGGGAGAGACCCAGTACTTC
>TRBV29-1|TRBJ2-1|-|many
CSVEEASPPYNEQFF
TGCAGCGTTGAAGAGGCGTCCCCACCGTACAATGAGCAGTTCTTC
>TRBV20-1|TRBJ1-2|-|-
CSARTVYGYTF
TGCAGTGCCAGGACAGTCTATGGCTACACCTTC
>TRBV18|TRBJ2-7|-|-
CASSPPSLYEQYF
TGTGCCAGCTCACCTCCGTCACTGTACGAGCAGTACTTC
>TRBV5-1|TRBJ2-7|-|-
CASSLPRGYEQYF
TGCGCCAGCAGCTTGCCACGAGGCTACGAGCAGTACTTC
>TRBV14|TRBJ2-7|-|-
CASSQDISTPWAYEQYF
TGTGCCAGCAGCCAAGATATCTCGACCCCCTGGGCGTACGAGCAGTACTTC
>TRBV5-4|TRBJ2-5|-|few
CASSFRGSTQETQYF
TGTGCCAGCAGCTTTCGAGGGAGTACCCAAGAGACCCAGTACTTC
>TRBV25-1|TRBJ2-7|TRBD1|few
CASSEYGTGGSYEQYF
TGTGCCAGCAGTGAATACGGTACAGGGGGGTCCTACGAGCAGTACTTC
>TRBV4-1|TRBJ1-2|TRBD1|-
CASSPPGGQGFNYGYTF
TGCGCCAGCAGCCCCCCAGGGGGTCAGGGATTTAACTATGGCTACACCTTC
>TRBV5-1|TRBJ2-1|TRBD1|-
CASSVAGTGYNEQFF
TGCGCCAGCAGCGTGGCCGGGACAGGCTACAATGAGCAGTTCTTC
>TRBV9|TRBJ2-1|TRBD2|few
CASSNSGNQYNEQFF
TGTGCCAGCAGCAATAGCGGGAATCAATACAATGAGCAGTTCTTC
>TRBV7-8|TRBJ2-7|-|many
CASSLGLGYEQYF
TGTGCCAGCAGCTTAGGATTGGGCTACGAGCAGTACTTC
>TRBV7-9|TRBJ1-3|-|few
CASISFSGNTIYF
TGTGCCAGCATTAGTTTCTCTGGAAACACCATATATTTT
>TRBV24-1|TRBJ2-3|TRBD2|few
CATDSHGGTTDTQYF
TGTGCCACCGATAGTCACGGGGGGACCACAGATACGCAGTATTTT
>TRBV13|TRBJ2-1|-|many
CASSLKVGGSSYNEQFF
TGTGCCAGCAGCTTAAAGGTGGGAGGTAGCTCCTACAATGAGCAGTTCTTC
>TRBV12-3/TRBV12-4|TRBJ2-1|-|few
CASSLRDVGGEQFF
TGTGCCAGCAGTCTCCGGGACGTAGGAGGTGAGCAGTTCTTC
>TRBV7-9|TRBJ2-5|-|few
CASNPARAEAVQTQYF
TGTGCCAGCAACCCCGCGCGGGCTGAGGCGGTCCAGACCCAGTACTTC
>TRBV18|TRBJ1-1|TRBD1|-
CASSLRQGVNTEAFF
TGTGCCAGCTCACTACGACAGGGGGTGAACACTGAAGCTTTCTTT
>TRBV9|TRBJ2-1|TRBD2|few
CASSAGGGYNEQFF
TGTGCCAGCAGCGCGGGGGGGGGCTACAATGAGCAGTTCTTC
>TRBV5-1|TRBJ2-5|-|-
CASSLAPGATLETQYF
TGCGCCAGCAGCTTGGCACCCGGGGCCACCCTAGAGACCCAGTACTTC
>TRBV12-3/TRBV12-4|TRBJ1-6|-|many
CASNFNKDLTVTDNSPLHF
TGTGCCAGCAACTTCAATAAAGATTTGACAGTTACTGATAATTCACCCCTCCACTTT